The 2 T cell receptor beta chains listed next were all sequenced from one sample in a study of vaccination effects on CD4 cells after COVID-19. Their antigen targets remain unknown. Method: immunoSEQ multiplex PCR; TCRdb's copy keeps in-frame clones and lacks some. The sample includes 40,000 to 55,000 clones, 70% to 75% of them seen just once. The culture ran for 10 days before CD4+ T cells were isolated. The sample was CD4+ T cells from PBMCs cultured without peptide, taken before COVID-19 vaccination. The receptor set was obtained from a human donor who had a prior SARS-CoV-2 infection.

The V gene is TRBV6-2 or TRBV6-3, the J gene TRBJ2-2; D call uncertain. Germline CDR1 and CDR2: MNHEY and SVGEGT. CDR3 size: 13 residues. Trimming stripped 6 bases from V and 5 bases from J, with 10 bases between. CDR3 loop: CASSRTETGELFF. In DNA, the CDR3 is TGTGCCAGCAGCCGAACAGAGACCGGGGAGCTGTTTTTT.

The CDR3 DNA reads as TGTGCCAGCTCGCCCACTGCCCGCTCTGGAAACACCATATATTTT. It encodes CASSPTARSGNTIYF. The J gene is TRBJ1-3, the V gene TRBV18; D is ambiguous. V lost 6 bases, J lost 0 bases, and 12 bases lay in between. The CDR3 sequence is 15 residues long. From germline, CDR1 is KGHSH and CDR2 LQKENI.